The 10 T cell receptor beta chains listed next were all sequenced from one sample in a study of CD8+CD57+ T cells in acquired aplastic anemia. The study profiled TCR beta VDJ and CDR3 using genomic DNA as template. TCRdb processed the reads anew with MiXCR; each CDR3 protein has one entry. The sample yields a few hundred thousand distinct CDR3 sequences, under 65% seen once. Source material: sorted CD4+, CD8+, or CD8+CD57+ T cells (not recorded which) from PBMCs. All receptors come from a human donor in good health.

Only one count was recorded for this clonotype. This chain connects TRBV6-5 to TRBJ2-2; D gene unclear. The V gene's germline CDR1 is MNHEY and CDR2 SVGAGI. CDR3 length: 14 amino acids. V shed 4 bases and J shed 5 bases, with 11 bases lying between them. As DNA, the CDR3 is TGTGCCAGCAGTTCTGTTGAGATAACCGGGGAGCTGTTTTTT. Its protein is CASSSVEITGELFF.

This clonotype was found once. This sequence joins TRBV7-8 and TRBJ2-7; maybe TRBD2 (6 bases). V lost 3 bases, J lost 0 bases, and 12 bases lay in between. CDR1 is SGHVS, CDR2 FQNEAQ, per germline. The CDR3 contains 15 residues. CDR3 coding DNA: TGTGCCAGCAGCTTGGTTGCGGGAAGCTCCTACGAGCAGTACTTC. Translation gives CASSLVAGSSYEQYF.

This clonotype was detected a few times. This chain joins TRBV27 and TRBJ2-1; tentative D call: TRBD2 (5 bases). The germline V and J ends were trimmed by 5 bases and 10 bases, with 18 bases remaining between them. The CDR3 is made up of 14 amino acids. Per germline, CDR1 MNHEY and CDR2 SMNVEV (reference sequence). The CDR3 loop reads CASSPPWGVGEQFF. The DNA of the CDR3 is TGTGCCAGCAGTCCCCCGTGGGGAGTAGGGGAGCAGTTCTTC.

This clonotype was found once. The CDR3 coding sequence is TGTGCCAGTAGAATCCAGGAGGTTGGGTACAATGAGCAGTTCTTC. It yields the protein CASRIQEVGYNEQFF. V usage is TRBV19 and J usage is TRBJ2-1; D might be TRBD2 (5 bases). Trimming cost V 6 bases and J 4 bases, with 16 bases left between them. Germline V gene sequence: CDR1 LNHDA, CDR2 SQIVND (reference sequence). The CDR3 length is 15 residues.

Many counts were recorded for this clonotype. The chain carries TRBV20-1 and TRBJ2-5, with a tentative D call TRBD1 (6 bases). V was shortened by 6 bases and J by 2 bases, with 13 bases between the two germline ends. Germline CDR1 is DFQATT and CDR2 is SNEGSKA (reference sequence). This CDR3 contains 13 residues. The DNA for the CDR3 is TGCAGTGCACCCGGGACATTTCAAGAGACCCAGTACTTC. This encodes CSAPGTFQETQYF.

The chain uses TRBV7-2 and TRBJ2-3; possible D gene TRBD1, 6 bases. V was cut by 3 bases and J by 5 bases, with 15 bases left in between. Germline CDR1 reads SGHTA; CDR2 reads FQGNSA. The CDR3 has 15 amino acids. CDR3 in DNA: TGTGCCAGCAGCTTCGGACAGCCGCTGGAAGATACGCAGTATTTT. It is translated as CASSFGQPLEDTQYF.

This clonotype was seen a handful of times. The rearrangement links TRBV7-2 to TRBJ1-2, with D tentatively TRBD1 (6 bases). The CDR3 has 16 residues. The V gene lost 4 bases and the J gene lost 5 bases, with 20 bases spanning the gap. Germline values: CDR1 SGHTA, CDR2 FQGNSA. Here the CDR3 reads CASSYVDRHEGYGYTF. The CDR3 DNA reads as TGTGCCAGCAGCTACGTCGACAGGCACGAGGGGTATGGCTACACCTTC. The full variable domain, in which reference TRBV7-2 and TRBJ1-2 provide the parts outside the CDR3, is GAGVSQSPSNKVTEKGKDVELRCDPISGHTALYWYRQSLGQGLEFLIYFQGNSAPDKSGLPSDRFSAERTGGSVSTLTIQRTQQEDSAVYLCASSYVDRHEGYGYTFGSGTRLTVV.

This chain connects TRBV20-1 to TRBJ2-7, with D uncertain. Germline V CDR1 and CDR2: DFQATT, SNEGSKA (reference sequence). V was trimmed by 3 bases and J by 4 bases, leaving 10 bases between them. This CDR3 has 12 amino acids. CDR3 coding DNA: TGCAGTGCTAGCTTTCTTCATTACGAGCAGTACTTC. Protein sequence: CSASFLHYEQYF.

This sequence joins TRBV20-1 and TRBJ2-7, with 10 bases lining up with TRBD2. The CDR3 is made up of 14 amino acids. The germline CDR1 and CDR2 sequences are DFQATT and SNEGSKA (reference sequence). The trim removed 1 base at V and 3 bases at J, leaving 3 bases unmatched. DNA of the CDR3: TGCAGTGCTAGAGGCGAGCGGGGGGGCTACGAGCAGTACTTC. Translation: CSARGERGGYEQYF.

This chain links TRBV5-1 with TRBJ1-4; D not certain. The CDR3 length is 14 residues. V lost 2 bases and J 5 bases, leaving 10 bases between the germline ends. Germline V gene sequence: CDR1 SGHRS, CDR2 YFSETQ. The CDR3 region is CASSFSPGNEKLFF. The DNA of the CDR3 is TGCGCCAGCAGCTTTTCTCCTGGCAATGAAAAACTGTTTTTT.